This T cell receptor beta chain was recovered during a study of neurological immune-mediated disorders. Study background: The multiple sclerosis group of about 35 included approximately 30 relapsing-remitting and 3 secondary progressive patients. Study outcomes and limitations: Private repertoires in all groups were suggested by the finding that expanded clones across subjects shared no CDR3 amino acid sequences. Clinical features showed no association with the multiple sclerosis repertoire cluster, and MRI features showed none either. Multiple sclerosis, the disease with the least TCR clonal expansion, fell below healthy controls, whereas HTLV-1-associated myelopathy showed the most.

TCRdb ran MiXCR on the 5' RACE reads and lists one entry per CDR3 protein. The profile shows approximately 100,000 distinct CDR3 sequences, under 4.5% of them singletons. CDR1 SGDLS and CDR2 YYNGEE come from the germline V gene. The CDR3 runs 14 residues. Trimming pared 4 bases from V and 7 bases from J, leaving 18 bases between. This clonotype was detected many times. The target antigen is unknown. V is TRBV9 and J is TRBJ2-7; no reliable D call. The sequence derives from a woman in her 50s with multiple sclerosis. Sequenced material: PBMCs. CDR3 region: CASSPAARPEEQYF. CDR3 sequence (DNA): TGTGCCAGCAGCCCCGCGGCCAGACCGGAGGAGCAGTACTTC.